These 25 T cell receptor beta chains were all obtained from the same sample, sequenced in a study of CD8+CD57+ T cells in acquired aplastic anemia listed by TCRdb under 2018. Patients chosen for sequencing had shown expansion of CD8+CD57+ cells by flow cytometry. Instrument on record: Illumina HiSeq 2000. Profiling of TCR beta VDJ combinations and CDR3 sequences used genomic DNA as the template. TCRdb reran the public reads through fastp at Q25 and MiXCR, keeping productive beta chains. Entries are consolidated by CDR3 protein sequence, retaining the most common genes and DNA. For this sample the table gives 75,000 to 80,000 distinct CDR3 sequences, of which about 70% were detected only once. Clones ranked in the top ten supply approximately 81% of the sample. Sequenced: sorted CD4+, CD8+, or CD8+CD57+ T cells (not recorded which) from PBMCs. Every receptor here comes from a human donor with aplastic anemia.

The rearrangement joins TRBV19 to TRBJ2-5; tentative D call: TRBD2 (5 bases). Between the trimmed V and J ends, which lost 2 bases and 4 bases, there was a span of 11 bases. The germline gives CDR1 LNHDA, CDR2 SQIVND (reference sequence). The CDR3 has 14 amino acids. The CDR3 loop is CASSIRLALETQYF. In DNA form, the CDR3 reads TGTGCCAGTAGTATAAGGCTAGCCCTAGAGACCCAGTACTTC.

This clonotype has just one count. V usage is TRBV7-9 and J usage is TRBJ1-2; 7 bases fit TRBD1. Trimming at V came to 5 bases and at J to 4 bases, leaving 10 bases not matched to a gene. The germline V gene encodes CDR1 SEHNR and CDR2 FQNEAQ (reference sequence). CDR3 length equals 15 residues. DNA of the CDR3: TGTGCCAGCAGCGCCACAGGGGCCACCGCCTATGGCTACACCTTC. Amino acids: CASSATGATAYGYTF.

This clonotype showed up just once. The chain carries TRBV9 and TRBJ1-3; D remains unclear. Germline V gene data show CDR1 as SGDLS and CDR2 as YYNGEE. Between the trimmed V and J ends, which lost 0 bases and 2 bases, there was a span of 3 bases. This CDR3 region has 13 residues. CDR3 in amino acids: CASSVAPGNTIYF. The CDR3 DNA is TGTGCCAGCAGCGTAGCTCCTGGAAACACCATATATTTT.

This clonotype was detected only a few times. This sequence joins TRBV6-1 and TRBJ2-5, with a tentative D call TRBD1 (6 bases). CDR1 and CDR2 from the germline V gene are MNHNS and SASEGT. The CDR3 totals 16 residues. The ends were cut back, 7 bases at V and 0 bases at J, with 18 bases in the middle. CDR3 amino acids: CASNPIRDNDQETQYF. In DNA form, the CDR3 reads TGTGCCAGCAACCCAATCCGGGACAACGACCAAGAGACCCAGTACTTC.

CDR3 DNA: TGTGCCAGCAGCTTGAGCCCCAGGACTAGCGGTTTCAAGCAGTACTTC. This gives the protein CASSLSPRTSGFKQYF. This chain uses TRBV5-6 with TRBJ2-7; 10 bases are shared with TRBD2. This CDR3 comprises 16 residues. V was pared by 1 base and J by 8 bases, with 12 bases of the junction left unmatched. Germline V CDR1 and CDR2: SGHDT, YYEEEE.

Only a few counts were recorded for this clonotype. The chain joins TRBV19 to TRBJ1-1; 7 nucleotides line up with TRBD1. J lost 1 base, V lost 6 bases, and 2 bases had no gene match. This CDR3 is built from 13 residues. Germline CDR1 is LNHDA and CDR2 is SQIVND (reference sequence). CDR3 in amino acids: CASRGQRNTEAFF. The CDR3 coding sequence is TGTGCCAGTAGGGGACAGAGGAACACTGAAGCTTTCTTT. The full variable domain, in which reference TRBV19 and TRBJ1-1 provide the parts outside the CDR3, is DGGITQSPKYLFRKEGQNVTLSCEQNLNHDAMYWYRQDPGQGLRLIYYSQIVNDFQKGDIAEGYSVSREKKESFPLTVTSAQKNPTAFYLCASRGQRNTEAFFGQGTRLTVV.

A few counts support this clonotype. The CDR3 sequence: CSASGGIRTDTQYF. DNA of the CDR3: TGCAGTGCTTCAGGGGGGATAAGGACAGATACGCAGTATTTT. The chain has TRBV20-1 and TRBJ2-3; perhaps TRBD1 as D (7 bases). Germline V gene data show CDR1 as DFQATT and CDR2 as SNEGSKA (reference sequence). This CDR3 comprises 14 residues. Deletions cut 5 bases from V and 3 bases from J, with 15 bases between.

The chain carries TRBV10-1 and TRBJ2-7, with TRBD1 identical over 8 bases. The trim removed 6 bases at V and 8 bases at J, leaving 15 bases unmatched. The CDR3 has 15 residues. From germline, CDR1 is WNHNN and CDR2 SYGVQD (reference sequence). CDR3 sequence reads: CASSDAGTGVFKQYF. CDR3 DNA sequence: TGCGCCAGCAGCGATGCCGGGACAGGTGTTTTCAAGCAGTACTTC.

Comments on this clonotype: One end of the junction is discordant with germline, which a read error may explain. The V and J genes are TRBV2 and TRBJ1-3; perhaps TRBD1 as D (5 bases). The CDR3 has 15 amino acids. Germline lookup yields CDR1 SNHLY and CDR2 FYNNEI. CDR3 in amino acids: CASKILGGPGNAIYF. The DNA for the CDR3 is TGTGCCAGCAAGATCCTGGGGGGACCTGGAAACGCCATATATTTT.

The chain carries TRBV9 and TRBJ2-1; 9 positions agree with TRBD2. The V and J ends lost 0 bases and 5 bases, in that order; junction bases with no gene match: 6. The CDR3 consists of 16 residues. The germline CDR1 and CDR2 sequences are SGDLS and YYNGEE. CDR3 region: CASSVADSGRNNEQFF. CDR3 nucleotide sequence: TGTGCCAGCAGCGTAGCGGATAGCGGGAGAAACAATGAGCAGTTCTTC.

The CDR3 bases are TGCGCCAGCAGCCCAGGGCAGGGCTTCGGCGAGCAGTACTTC. This sequence encodes CASSPGQGFGEQYF. The genes are TRBV5-1 and TRBJ2-7; D is possibly TRBD1 (5 bases). Germline loops: CDR1 SGHRS, CDR2 YFSETQ. This CDR3 is built from 14 residues. Trimming took 4 bases from V and 6 from J, leaving 17 bases between them.

This clonotype was seen a handful of times. The rearrangement joins TRBV2 to TRBJ2-7; D is perhaps TRBD1 or TRBD2 (5 bases each). The CDR3 sequence is 15 residues long. CDR1 is SNHLY, CDR2 FYNNEI, per germline. V was pared by 6 bases and J by 5 bases, with 20 bases between. The CDR3 DNA follows: TGTGCCAGCAGCCCGCCCCGAGGGGCGTTCGACGAGCAGTACTTC. Its translation: CASSPPRGAFDEQYF.

The gene calls are TRBV7-2 and TRBJ2-7, with D perhaps matching TRBD1 or TRBD2 (5 bases each). Trimming pared 5 bases from V and 1 base from J, leaving 9 bases between. Germline V CDR1 and CDR2: SGHTA, FQGNSA. The CDR3 consists of 13 residues. In DNA, the CDR3 is TGTGCCAGCAGCCGGGACGGGTCCTACGAGCAGTACTTC. It is translated as CASSRDGSYEQYF. Filled out from reference TRBV7-2 and TRBJ2-7, the complete variable domain reads GAGVSQSPSNKVTEKGKDVELRCDPISGHTALYWYRQSLGQGLEFLIYFQGNSAPDKSGLPSDRFSAERTGGSVSTLTIQRTQQEDSAVYLCASSRDGSYEQYFGPGTRLTVT.

As regards this clonotype: At one of its ends the junction is not consistent with the germline gene, which may arise from a read error. J is TRBJ2-7 and V is TRBV7-9; possibly TRBD2 for D (5 bases). CDR1 is SEHNR and CDR2 is FQNEAQ in the germline V gene (reference sequence). CDR3 length: 14 residues. The chain's CDR3 is CASSQAESTYEQYF. CDR3 in DNA: TGCGCCAGCAGCCAAGCGGAGAGCACCTACGAGCAGTACTTC.

The V and J genes are TRBV10-3 and TRBJ2-3, with a tentative D call TRBD1 (5 bases). Germline CDR1 and CDR2: ENHRY and SYGVKD. V lost 3 bases, J lost 6 bases, and 19 bases lay in between. The CDR3 covers 16 residues. The CDR3, as DNA: TGTGCCATCAGTGAATTGATCAGGGCAAACGGTGATACGCAGTATTTT. Residues: CAISELIRANGDTQYF.

The chain combines TRBV29-1 with TRBJ1-4, with D unclear. This CDR3 is 10 amino acids long. Deletions cut 7 bases from V and 6 bases from J, with 6 bases between. The germline V gene has CDR1 SQVTM and CDR2 ANQGSEA. The CDR3 region is CSAEDEKLFF. Here the CDR3 DNA reads TGCAGCGCCGAAGATGAAAAACTGTTTTTT.

This clonotype was seen a single time. J is TRBJ2-1 and V is TRBV3-1, with D perhaps assigned TRBD1 or TRBD2 (6 bases each). V lost 4 bases, J lost 10 bases, and 20 bases lay in between. Germline values: CDR1 LGHDT, CDR2 YNNKEL (reference sequence). CDR3 size: 15 residues. CDR3 protein: CASSLELGGLGEQFF. CDR3 DNA: TGTGCCAGCAGCCTTGAGCTAGGGGGGCTGGGAGAGCAGTTCTTC.

This clonotype was recorded many times. The chain links TRBV19 to TRBJ1-1; possibly TRBD1 for D (5 bases). Trimming removed 5 bases at V and 4 bases at J, with 11 bases between. Germline-derived CDR1 and CDR2 are LNHDA and SQIVND (reference sequence). This CDR3 contains 13 residues. The chain's CDR3 is CASSPSGGTEAFF. The CDR3 DNA is TGTGCCAGTAGTCCGTCTGGGGGCACTGAAGCTTTCTTT.

The chain is built from TRBV5-4 and TRBJ2-7, with a weak D call TRBD2 (5 bases). The CDR3 sequence is 13 residues long. Trimming removed 2 bases from V and 4 bases from J, with 10 bases in between. The V gene's germline CDR1 is SGHNT and CDR2 YYREEE (reference sequence). The CDR3 here is CASSFGVMYEQYF. The CDR3 coding sequence is TGTGCCAGCAGCTTCGGGGTTATGTACGAGCAGTACTTC.

The CDR3 sequence is CASRGQALRELFF. CDR3 in DNA: TGTGCCAGCAGGGGACAGGCCCTCCGGGAGCTGTTTTTT. The V call is TRBV2, the J call TRBJ2-2; 8 bases match TRBD1. V lost 6 bases, J lost 9 bases, and 6 bases stayed unmatched. This CDR3 is 13 amino acids long. From germline, CDR1 is SNHLY and CDR2 FYNNEI.

This clonotype was detected a few times. The V call is TRBV20-1, the J call TRBJ2-7, with 7 bases lining up with TRBD2. V gave up 4 bases and J gave up 4 bases; unmatched junction bases: 1. CDR1 and CDR2 from the germline V gene are DFQATT and SNEGSKA (reference sequence). CDR3 length: 11 residues. CDR3 in DNA: TGCAGTGCTACACTAGCGTACGAGCAGTACTTC. This encodes CSATLAYEQYF.

V is TRBV5-4 and J is TRBJ1-2, with 9 positions matching TRBD1. Trimming took 4 bases from V and 7 from J; bases not matched to a gene: 8. The CDR3 runs 14 residues. Germline-derived CDR1 and CDR2 are SGHNT and YYREEE (reference sequence). Here the CDR3 DNA reads TGTGCCAGCAGCCCCCAACAGGGGGCTGGTGGCTACACCTTC. The encoded protein is CASSPQQGAGGYTF.

The genes are TRBV6-1 and TRBJ2-5; no clear D. Germline V gives CDR1 MNHNS, CDR2 SASEGT. Trimming removed 3 bases from V and 5 bases from J, with 10 bases in between. There are 13 residues in the CDR3. CDR3 nucleotides: TGTGCCAGCAGTGAGGGTTTTAAGGAGACCCAGTACTTC. Protein sequence: CASSEGFKETQYF.

The chain joins TRBV19 to TRBJ2-7; 10 bases are shared with TRBD1. CDR1 and CDR2 from the germline V gene are LNHDA and SQIVND (reference sequence). Trimming cost V 9 bases and J 4 bases; bases outside gene matches: 12. The CDR3 extends over 15 amino acids. The CDR3 DNA sequence: TGTGCCAGCTCACTTCAACCGGGACAGGGGTACGAGCAGTACTTC. Translation gives CASSLQPGQGYEQYF.

The V gene is TRBV7-9, the J gene TRBJ2-5; D is ambiguous. CDR3 size: 16 residues. Germline assignment: CDR1 SEHNR and CDR2 FQNEAQ (reference sequence). Trimming removed 5 bases from V and 0 bases from J, with 16 bases in between. The CDR3 loop is CASSKTSLQNQETQYF. As DNA, the CDR3 is TGTGCCAGCAGCAAAACGTCGCTACAGAACCAAGAGACCCAGTACTTC.